The sequence of this T cell receptor beta chain was determined in a study of control samples from healthy donors and cancer patients. Germline V gene lookup returns CDR1 SGHVS and CDR2 FQNEAQ. This CDR3 is built from 15 residues. Trimming removed 8 bases at V and 0 bases at J, with 16 bases between. The repertoire was sequenced with immunoSEQ multiplex PCR; TCRdb's copy has only in-frame clones and lacks some. This table holds fewer than 200,000 clones, 90% found once. The receptor was isolated from a woman in her 50s in good health. The specimen was blood. V gene TRBV7-8 combines with J gene TRBJ1-1, with D perhaps matching TRBD1 (6 bases). Here the CDR3 DNA reads TGTGCCAGCGCCATAGGGTACAGGGTGAACACTGAAGCTTTCTTT. Protein: CASAIGYRVNTEAFF.